The present TCR beta chain was sequenced within a study of vaccination effects on CD4 cells after COVID-19. The study's findings and limits: In vaccinees who were healthy, merely 1 out of 255 vaccine-induced clones cross-reacted with common cold coronaviruses. The study found marked clonal contraction of infection- and vaccine-induced clones late after vaccination.

Using viral peptide pools, the ViraFEST assay grew out antigen-specific CD4+ T cells prior to sequencing. Culture lasted about 11 days before CD4+ T cell isolation. No vaccinee had earlier SARS-CoV-2 infection, and nucleocapsid antibodies were negative. Every well got a few million PBMC, which were grown with around 10 IU/ml IL-2 and 8.5 to 10 ug/ml peptides. The authors exchanged half the medium for IL-2 medium on days 3 and 7. TCRdb's copy holds only in-frame clones and misses some; the assay was immunoSEQ multiplex PCR. The sample holds approximately 40,000 clones, about two thirds seen once. There are 16 residues in the CDR3. Germline V gene sequence: CDR1 MDHEN, CDR2 SYDVKM. V dropped 2 bases and J dropped 5 bases, with 19 bases sitting between them. Comments on this clone: The antigen remains undetermined.

This TCR was sampled from a human donor who received a COVID-19 vaccine. Sample: CD4+ T cells from PBMCs cultured with SARS-CoV-2 spike peptides, taken before COVID-19 vaccination. The chain combines TRBV28 with TRBJ2-7; D not certain. CDR3 DNA sequence: TGTGCCAGCAGTTTAGATTGGCTAAAAACCCGGGACGAGCAGTACTTC. As protein: CASSLDWLKTRDEQYF.